The 13 T cell receptor beta chains given below trace back to one sample, sequenced in a study of shared clonotypes between healthy human individuals. This table comes from immunoSEQ multiplex PCR, and its TCRdb copy is limited to in-frame clones, with some not included. The data contain over a million clones, 65% to 75% of them singletons. The sequenced sample consisted of memory CD4+ T cells sorted from blood. The subset here: CD45RA-negative fraction. Every receptor here comes from a man younger than 35 in good health.

About this clone itself: Within the sample, other DNA sequences also encode this same CDR3. The chain couples TRBV5-1 to TRBJ2-3; D assignment may be TRBD1 or TRBD2 (5 bases each). Per the germline V gene, CDR1 is SGHRS and CDR2 is YFSETQ. The CDR3 has 13 residues. V gave up 0 bases and J gave up 4 bases, with 6 bases separating them. The CDR3 reads CASSLGGADTQYF. The DNA for the CDR3 is TGCGCCAGCAGCTTGGGAGGGGCAGATACGCAGTATTTT.

The chain joins TRBV5-5 to TRBJ2-2; TRBD1 matches 8 bases. J gave up 5 bases and V 0 bases, and 3 bases lay outside the gene matches. Germline CDR1 is SGHKS and CDR2 is YYEKEE (reference sequence). The CDR3 contains 15 residues. As DNA, the CDR3 is TGTGCCAGCAGCTTGGGGACAGGGAGGACCGGGGAGCTGTTTTTT. Its protein is CASSLGTGRTGELFF.

As concerns this clone: One base away lies a much larger clone, so this may be a sequencing read error. Other DNA sequences within the sample encode an identical CDR3. CDR3 in amino acids: CASSLDRNYGYTF. The CDR3 DNA reads TGTGCCAGCAGCTTGGACAGAAACTATGGCTACACCTTC. V is TRBV5-6 and J is TRBJ1-2; D gene uncertain. The ends were cut back, 0 bases at V and 2 bases at J, with 5 bases in the middle. CDR3 size: 13 residues. Looked up from germline, CDR1 is SGHDT and CDR2 is YYEEEE.

The chain has TRBV5-1 and TRBJ1-1; D unclear. This CDR3 has 11 amino acids. In germline, CDR1 is SGHRS, CDR2 YFSETQ. Trimming took 6 bases from V and 0 from J, leaving 3 bases between them. CDR3 in DNA: TGCGCCAGCAATATGAACACTGAAGCTTTCTTT. Protein product: CASNMNTEAFF.

The CDR3 reads CSVRTGGGYEQYF. The CDR3 region has the DNA TGCAGCGTCCGGACAGGGGGCGGGTACGAGCAGTACTTC. The chain joins TRBV29-1 to TRBJ2-7; 11 bases fit TRBD1. The J segment lost 4 bases and the V segment lost 6 bases, leaving 5 bases of the junction unmatched. CDR3 length: 13 residues. Germline-derived CDR1 and CDR2 are SQVTM and ANQGSEA.

This clone has only one observation. The CDR3 here is CASSSDRGFAYEQYF. CDR3 bases: TGTGCCAGCAGCTCGGACAGGGGATTCGCCTACGAGCAGTACTTC. The V and J genes are TRBV7-2 and TRBJ2-7, with 9 bases aligning to TRBD1. V was pared by 4 bases and J by 2 bases, with 6 bases of the junction left unmatched. The germline gives CDR1 SGHTA, CDR2 FQGNSA. The CDR3 spans 15 residues.

This sequence joins TRBV10-3 and TRBJ1-1; no clear D. Between the trimmed V and J ends, which lost 4 bases and 1 base, there was a span of 10 bases. The CDR3 totals 14 residues. The germline CDR1 and CDR2 sequences are ENHRY and SYGVKD. In DNA form, the CDR3 reads TGTGCCATCAGTGGCTGGAATTCGAACACTGAAGCTTTCTTT. This codes for CAISGWNSNTEAFF.

The chain has TRBV12-2 and TRBJ2-6; TRBD1 is the table's D call and was not checked against the DNA. TRBV12-2 is flagged as a pseudogene. CDR3 size: 18 residues. CDR3 DNA sequence: TGTGCAAGTCGCTCGACAGGGTTTGGCCCCTCTGGGGCCAACGTCCTGACTTTC. Its protein is CASRSTGFGPSGANVLTF.

This clone has more than one count but fewer than ten. The chain is built from TRBV5-6 and TRBJ2-2; 9 bases are shared with TRBD2. This CDR3 has 16 residues. V lost 4 bases and J lost 1; bases outside the gene matches: 5. The germline V gene has CDR1 SGHDT and CDR2 YYEEEE. CDR3 amino acids: CASSPLAGLNTGELFF. In DNA, the CDR3 is TGTGCCAGCAGCCCTCTAGCGGGGCTGAACACCGGGGAGCTGTTTTTT.

The gene calls are TRBV25-1 and TRBJ2-7, with 11 bases that match TRBD1. Per germline, CDR1 MGHDK and CDR2 SYGVNS. After removal of 4 bases from V and 3 bases from J, the junction contained 8 bases not matched to a gene. CDR3 length equals 16 residues. The CDR3 sequence is CASSGRDRGDSYEQYF. The DNA of the CDR3 is TGTGCCAGCAGTGGAAGGGACAGGGGGGACAGCTACGAGCAGTACTTC.

The V and J genes are TRBV19 and TRBJ2-2; the D gene is possibly TRBD1 (7 bases). The germline gives CDR1 LNHDA, CDR2 SQIVND (reference sequence). The CDR3 contains 14 residues. The germline V and J ends were trimmed by 8 bases and 7 bases, with 17 bases remaining between them. The CDR3 loop is CASFGTEGGGELFF. In DNA, the CDR3 is TGTGCCAGTTTCGGGACAGAGGGGGGCGGGGAGCTGTTTTTT.

The J gene is TRBJ1-1, the V gene TRBV6-5, with D maybe TRBD1 (5 bases). This CDR3 spans 13 amino acids. V was cut by 8 bases and J by 6 bases, with 16 bases left in between. From germline, CDR1 is MNHEY and CDR2 SVGAGI. CDR3 DNA sequence: TGTGCCAGCTCTTACCGGGCGGGGGCTGAAGCTTTCTTT. Protein sequence: CASSYRAGAEAFF.

This clone was seen just once. This chain connects TRBV28 to TRBJ1-2; D is ambiguous. The CDR3 is 15 amino acids. The germline V and J ends were trimmed by 6 bases and 2 bases, with 16 bases remaining between them. The germline V gene encodes CDR1 MDHEN and CDR2 SYDVKM. The CDR3 DNA follows: TGTGCCAGCAGCTTCCTCCTTCAGCAGAACTATGGCTACACCTTC. Translated, it gives CASSFLLQQNYGYTF.